Each of the 10 T cell receptor beta chains below was sequenced from the same sample in a study of blood T cells in healthy people across ages. A second PCR, run for roughly 7 to 11 cycles, used a sample-barcoded 5' primer plus a J-beta primer mix. MiXCR, applied by TCRdb to the 5' RACE reads, yields one record per CDR3 protein. This table holds around 2 million distinct CDR3 sequences, around 40% found once. Sample: blood. These receptors all come from a human donor in good health.

The chain has TRBV7-2 and TRBJ1-1; D unclear. V was cut by 6 bases and J by 8 bases, with 13 bases left in between. This CDR3 is 12 amino acids long. Germline CDR1 reads SGHTA; CDR2 reads FQGNSA. CDR3 protein: CASSPRQDEAFF. In nucleotides, the CDR3 is TGTGCCAGCAGTCCACGGCAGGACGAAGCTTTCTTT.

The CDR3 is CASRSGTGGQTQYF. The CDR3 bases are TGTGCCAGCAGGTCCGGGACAGGGGGCCAGACCCAGTACTTC. This chain joins TRBV7-9 and TRBJ2-5, with 12 bases aligning to TRBD1. CDR1 and CDR2 (germline): SEHNR, FQNEAQ (reference sequence). This CDR3 comprises 14 residues. V shed 6 bases, J shed 6 bases, and the junction held 5 bases outside the gene matches.

V and J are TRBV7-9 and TRBJ2-1; 7 nucleotides agree with TRBD2. The J segment lost 4 bases and the V segment lost 3 bases, leaving 9 bases of the junction unmatched. CDR1 and CDR2 from the germline V gene are SEHNR and FQNEAQ (reference sequence). The length of the CDR3 is 16 residues. CDR3 in DNA: TGTGCCAGCAGCTTTCCCAAGTGGGGGGGGTACAATGAGCAGTTCTTC. This gives the protein CASSFPKWGGYNEQFF.

About this clonotype itself: A much larger clone sits a single nucleotide away, making a read error possible. V is TRBV29-1 and J is TRBJ2-5; D is unclear. Germline V lookup: CDR1 SQVTM, CDR2 ANQGSEA. The CDR3 covers 14 residues. CDR3 residues: CSVEELQKQEAQYF. The CDR3 DNA sequence: TGCAGCGTTGAGGAACTACAGAAGCAAGAGGCCCAGTACTTC.

The rearrangement links TRBV11-2 to TRBJ2-1; perhaps TRBD1 as D (5 bases). Looked up from germline, CDR1 is SGHAT and CDR2 is FQNNGV. This CDR3 spans 14 amino acids. Trimming shortened V by 5 bases and J by 6 bases, and 14 bases separated the two germline ends. The CDR3 spells CASSLQGAANEQFF. CDR3 in DNA: TGTGCCAGCAGCCTACAAGGGGCAGCCAATGAGCAGTTCTTC.

In this sample, this clonotype turned up a few times. This sequence joins TRBV7-8 and TRBJ1-6, with 7 bases aligning to TRBD1. V lost 5 bases, J lost 6 bases, and 10 bases stayed unmatched. Per germline, CDR1 SGHVS and CDR2 FQNEAQ. This CDR3 region has 16 residues. CDR3 region: CASSLTRGISNSPLHF. The CDR3 DNA sequence: TGTGCCAGCAGCCTCACCAGGGGGATAAGTAATTCACCCCTCCACTTT.

The V call is TRBV7-2, the J call TRBJ1-1; tentatively, D is TRBD1 (6 bases). Germline assignment: CDR1 SGHTA and CDR2 FQGNSA. The CDR3 loop spans 15 amino acids. Trimming left V 5 bases short and J 0 bases short, with 13 bases between. The CDR3 bases are TGTGCCAGCAGCACGCCGACAGGATTGAACACTGAAGCTTTCTTT. Its protein is CASSTPTGLNTEAFF.

There are a few counts of this clonotype. V and J are TRBV20-1 and TRBJ1-2; weak D call: TRBD1 (6 bases). The germline V gene has CDR1 DFQATT and CDR2 SNEGSKA (reference sequence). Trimming removed 5 bases from V and 4 bases from J, with 11 bases in between. This CDR3 comprises 12 residues. In DNA form, the CDR3 reads TGCAGTGCTCGGGACACACCCTATGGCTACACCTTC. It yields the protein CSARDTPYGYTF.

For the CDR3, the DNA is TGTGCCAGCAGAGACGTCCCCCGGGACAGGGGACCAGATACGCAGTATTTT. Amino acids: CASRDVPRDRGPDTQYF. The V gene is TRBV6-2 or TRBV6-3, the J gene TRBJ2-3, with 10 bases lining up with TRBD1. Germline lookup yields CDR1 MNHEY and CDR2 SVGEGT. This CDR3 is 17 amino acids long. Germline trimming cut 6 bases from V and 4 bases from J; bases unmatched to any gene: 13.

This clonotype was detected only a few times. The chain couples TRBV29-1 to TRBJ2-4, with D hard to call. The germline V and J ends were trimmed by 3 bases and 0 bases, with 3 bases remaining between them. This CDR3 is built from 12 residues. Germline V gives CDR1 SQVTM, CDR2 ANQGSEA. The CDR3 is CSVDIAKNIQYF. CDR3 DNA: TGCAGCGTTGACATAGCCAAAAACATTCAGTACTTC.